This is a list of T cell receptor beta chains from one sample in a study of T cells in Graves' hyperthyroidism and ophthalmopathy. TCRdb re-analysed the multiplex PCR reads in MiXCR, keeping a single row per CDR3 protein. Among hundreds of thousands of distinct CDR3 sequences listed, approximately 14% were seen once. Sample: blood. These receptors came from a woman between 50 and 59 years old with Graves' ophthalmopathy. Each CDR3 is given with its conserved first and last residue. Fields, in order: J gene, clone size, V gene, D gene, CDR3 DNA, CDR3 protein. D genes are given only for firm matches. The size field is filled for only some rows; it gives once, few, many or a size class.

TRBJ2-7	few	TRBV20-1	TRBD1	TGCAGTGCGGTCCCGGGACAGGGAATCCCCTACGAGCAGTACTTC	CSAVPGQGIPYEQYF
TRBJ2-3	many	TRBV7-2	TRBD2	TGTGCCAGCAGCTTAGTAGCGGGAGTAAGCACAGATACGCAGTATTTT	CASSLVAGVSTDTQYF
TRBJ2-5	NA	TRBV4-3	TRBD2	TGCGCCAGCAGCCAAGATGGGGCGGGAGGGCCGTTTGGAGAGACCCAGTACTTC	CASSQDGAGGPFGETQYF
TRBJ2-3	few	TRBV28	TRBD1	TGTGCCAGCAGTTTATCCGGGACAGGGATGTATACGCAGTATTTT	CASSLSGTGMYTQYF
TRBJ2-2	few	TRBV27	NA	TGTGCCAGCATGCCCCGGACGAACACCGGGGAGCTGTTTTTT	CASMPRTNTGELFF
TRBJ2-1	NA	TRBV4-2	NA	TGTGCCAGCAGCCAAGATTCCGCCAATGAGCAGTCCTTC	CASSQDSANEQSF
TRBJ2-7	many	TRBV3-1	TRBD1	TGTGCCAGCAGCCAACCTAATGGACAGGGGCAGTACTTC	CASSQPNGQGQYF
TRBJ2-3	NA	TRBV6-1	TRBD2	TGTGCCAGCAGGCACCTTCTCAGCGGGAGGGCTGGAGATACGCAGTATTTT	CASRHLLSGRAGDTQYF
TRBJ2-5	many	TRBV20-1	TRBD2	TGCAGTGCTAGGCGGATAGCGGGAGGCCAAGAGACCCAGTACTTC	CSARRIAGGQETQYF
TRBJ1-2	many	TRBV2	NA	TGTGCCAGCAGTGAGTTGGGGTTCGGTGGCTACACCTTC	CASSELGFGGYTF
TRBJ2-1	many	TRBV28	TRBD2	TGTGCCAGCAGTCCCTGGACTAGCGGGAGAGATAATGAGCAGTTCTTC	CASSPWTSGRDNEQFF
TRBJ2-7	NA	TRBV5-1	NA	TGCGCCAGCAGCCCCCGGGACATCCATAACGAGCAGTACTTC	CASSPRDIHNEQYF
TRBJ1-3	few	TRBV20-1	TRBD1	TGCAGTGCTAGAGACTGGACAGGGGGTAGCTCTGGAAACACCATATATTTT	CSARDWTGGSSGNTIYF
TRBJ2-7	NA	TRBV6-1	TRBD1	TGTGCCAGCAGTGGGTCCGGGACAGGGGGGTACGAGCAGTACTTC	CASSGSGTGGYEQYF
TRBJ1-4	NA	TRBV4-3	NA	TGCGCCAGCAGCCGAGCAGTTGCAACTAATGAAAAACTGTTTTTT	CASSRAVATNEKLFF
TRBJ2-3	NA	TRBV20-1	TRBD2	TGCGGTGCTAGGGACCGACTAGCGGGAGGGGACACAGATACGCAGTATTTT	CGARDRLAGGDTDTQYF
TRBJ2-5	many	TRBV28	NA	TGTGCCAGCACCACTCTTCGGTTCCAAGAGACCCAGTACTTC	CASTTLRFQETQYF
TRBJ1-1	NA	TRBV28	NA	TGTGCCAGCAGTTTCTTAGGGGGGGGGGCTGAAGCTTTCTTT	CASSFLGGGAEAFF
TRBJ2-1	many	TRBV24-1	NA	TGTGCCACCAGTGACCCGATATTCTACAATGAGCAGTTCTTC	CATSDPIFYNEQFF
TRBJ2-7	few	TRBV20-1	TRBD1	TGCAGTGCTAGAGATTTTGGGACAGGGAAGACCTACGAGCAGTACTTC	CSARDFGTGKTYEQYF
TRBJ1-1	many	TRBV6-1	NA	TGTGCCAGCAGAGGTACTGACGGCGCTTTCTTT	CASRGTDGAFF
TRBJ2-2	NA	TRBV9	NA	TGTGCCAGCAGCCTTCCCCGGCCCGGGGAGCTGTTTTTT	CASSLPRPGELFF
TRBJ2-1	NA	TRBV7-8	NA	TGTGCCAGCAGAAAAACGGAGTATGGGATAAATGAGCAGTTCTTC	CASRKTEYGINEQFF
TRBJ2-7	many	TRBV7-9	NA	TGTGCCAGCAGCTTAGAAGGAAAAGGGCACGAGCAGTACTTC	CASSLEGKGHEQYF
TRBJ2-7	NA	TRBV5-1	TRBD2	TGCGCCAGCAGCTTGGCGGGAGGGCCCTTGGACGAGCAGTACTTC	CASSLAGGPLDEQYF
TRBJ1-5	NA	TRBV19	NA	TGTGCCAGTAGTATAGGGAGACCGGGCAGAACTCAGCCCCAGCATTTT	CASSIGRPGRTQPQHF
TRBJ1-1	NA	TRBV20-1	TRBD1	TGCAGTGCTAGTCCGGGACAGGGAAGGACTGAAGCTTTCTTT	CSASPGQGRTEAFF
TRBJ1-2	NA	TRBV7-3	NA	TGTGCCAGCAGCCCCCGGGGGGGGAACTCTAACTATGGCTACACCTTC	CASSPRGGNSNYGYTF
TRBJ1-1	few	TRBV25-1	NA	TGTGCCAGCAGGGCCTATTTGGAGGGATTCATGAACACTGAAGCTTTCTTT	CASRAYLEGFMNTEAFF
TRBJ1-1	NA	TRBV9	TRBD1	TGTGCCAGCAGCGTCCCCGGACAGGGGCTCGCTGAAGCTTTCTTT	CASSVPGQGLAEAFF
TRBJ2-7	many	TRBV6-1	TRBD2	TGTGCCAGCAGTCGTAGACTAGCGGACTACGAGCAGTACTTC	CASSRRLADYEQYF
TRBJ1-4	few	TRBV15	NA	TGTGCCACCAGCAGAGAAAGGCTCGGGGGTGAAAAACTGTTTTTT	CATSRERLGGEKLFF
TRBJ2-7	many	TRBV29-1	TRBD2	TGCAGCGTTGAACAACTAGCGGGAGTGGGTGAGCAGTACTTC	CSVEQLAGVGEQYF
TRBJ2-7	few	TRBV4-2	TRBD2	TGTGCCAGCAGACCCCTAGCGGGAGATAGTTCCTACGAGCAGTACTTC	CASRPLAGDSSYEQYF
TRBJ2-7	NA	TRBV6-1	NA	TGTGCCAGCAGTGAAGCTCTCGCCTCCTACGAGCAGTACTTC	CASSEALASYEQYF
TRBJ2-5	many	TRBV6-1	NA	TGTGCCAGCAGCTCTCCCCCCCGGACTATTCCAAGAGAGACCCAGTACTTC	CASSSPPRTIPRETQYF
TRBJ2-3	many	TRBV3-1	NA	TGTGCCAGCAGCCCGTGGACCCCTAGCACAGATACGCAGTATTTT	CASSPWTPSTDTQYF
TRBJ2-1	many	TRBV3-1	TRBD2	TGTGCCAGCAGCCGCCTACTAGCGGGAGACAATGAGCAGTTCTTC	CASSRLLAGDNEQFF
TRBJ1-6	NA	TRBV28	NA	TGTGCCAGCAGTTTATCCGCTAGGAATTCACCCCTCCACTTT	CASSLSARNSPLHF
TRBJ2-1	NA	TRBV27	NA	TGTGCCAGCAGTTTATATGGCGGTGAGCAGTTCTTC	CASSLYGGEQFF